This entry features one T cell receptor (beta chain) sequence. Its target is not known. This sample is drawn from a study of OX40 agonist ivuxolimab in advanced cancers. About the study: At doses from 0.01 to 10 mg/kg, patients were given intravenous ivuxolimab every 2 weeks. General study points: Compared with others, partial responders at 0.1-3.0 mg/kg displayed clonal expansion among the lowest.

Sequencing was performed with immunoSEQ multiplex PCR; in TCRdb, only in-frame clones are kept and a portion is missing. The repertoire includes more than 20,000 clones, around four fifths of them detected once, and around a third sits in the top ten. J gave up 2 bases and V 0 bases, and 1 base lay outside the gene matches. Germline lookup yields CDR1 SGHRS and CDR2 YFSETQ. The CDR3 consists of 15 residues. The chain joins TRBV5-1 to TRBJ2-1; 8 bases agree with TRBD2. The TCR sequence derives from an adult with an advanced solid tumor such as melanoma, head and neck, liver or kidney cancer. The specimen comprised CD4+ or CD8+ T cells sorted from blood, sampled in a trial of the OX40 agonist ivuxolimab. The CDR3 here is CASSLAGGAYNEQFF. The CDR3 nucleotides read TGCGCCAGCAGCTTGGCGGGAGGGGCCTACAATGAGCAGTTCTTC.